This T cell receptor (beta chain) appears in the sequencing data of a study of blood T cell repertoires in COVID-19. Study context: The study drew acute and convalescent COVID-19 samples from the United States, Italy and Spain.

Germline V lookup: CDR1 SGHVS, CDR2 FQNEAQ. The CDR3 has 16 residues. V gave up 1 base and J gave up 3 bases, with 14 bases separating them. Produced via immunoSEQ multiplex PCR; TCRdb's table is partial and in-frame only. Here the sample spans about 28,000 clones, 87% being singletons. This clonotype was sampled from a human donor in a cohort sampled during active COVID-19. The rearrangement uses TRBV7-8 and TRBJ2-3; tentatively, D is TRBD2 (6 bases). Sequencing was done on a sample of peripheral blood. The CDR3 DNA follows: TGTGCCAGCAGCTTAGAGGGTTTGCGGGGAACAGATACGCAGTATTTT. It codes for CASSLEGLRGTDTQYF.